This TCR beta chain was obtained from a study of cytomegalovirus exposure and HLA in healthy donors. Details on this clone: Its target is unknown.

Study-wide points: Within an earlier analysis, most TCR beta V segments proved productive either about 87% or about 30% of the time.

Every donor was a healthy person donating bone marrow. Both 60 Vbeta primers and 13 Jbeta primers went into the PCR. The repertoire was sequenced with immunoSEQ multiplex PCR; TCRdb's copy has only in-frame clones and lacks some. This table holds 150,000 or so clones, almost 80% found once. Sequenced input: PBMCs. The receptor was derived from a woman between 45 and 60 years old in good health and CMV-seropositive.

The CDR3 loop is CASSFGGNTEAFF. The CDR3 DNA reads as TGTGCCAGCAGCTTCGGGGGGAACACTGAAGCTTTCTTT. V usage is TRBV7-9 and J usage is TRBJ1-1; tentatively, D is TRBD1 (5 bases). Germline V gene sequence: CDR1 SEHNR, CDR2 FQNEAQ (reference sequence). V lost 3 bases and J 1 base, leaving 6 bases between the germline ends. This CDR3 contains 13 residues.